Only a few counts were recorded for the clone carrying this TCR beta chain. The data were taken from a study of blood T cells in healthy people across ages. PCR was performed a second time for about 6 to 12 cycles using a sample-barcoded 5' primer and a J-beta primer mix. One entry per CDR3 protein results from TCRdb running MiXCR on the 5' RACE reads. The sample carries approximately 1.5 million distinct CDR3 sequences, roughly a third recorded once. The junction had 15 bases not matched to a gene; V was cut back by 0 bases and J by 7 bases. CDR1 and CDR2 (germline): ENHRY, SYGVKD. The CDR3 is 18 residues long.

The rearrangement joins TRBV10-3 to TRBJ2-5; 9 bases line up with TRBD2. Sequenced input: blood. This TCR was sampled from a woman aged 25 to 39 in good health. The CDR3 protein is CAISESRETSGPMGTQYF. As DNA, the CDR3 is TGTGCCATCAGTGAGTCTAGGGAGACTAGCGGCCCGATGGGGACCCAGTACTTC.